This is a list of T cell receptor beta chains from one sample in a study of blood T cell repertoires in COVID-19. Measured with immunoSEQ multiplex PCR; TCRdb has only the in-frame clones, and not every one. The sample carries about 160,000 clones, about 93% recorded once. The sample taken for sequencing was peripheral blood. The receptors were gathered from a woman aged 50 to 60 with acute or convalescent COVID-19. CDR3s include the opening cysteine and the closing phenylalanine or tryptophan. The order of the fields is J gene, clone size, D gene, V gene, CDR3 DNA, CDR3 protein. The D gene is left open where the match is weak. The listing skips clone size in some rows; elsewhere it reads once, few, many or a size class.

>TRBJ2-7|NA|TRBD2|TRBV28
TGTGCCAGCAGTTTGGGGACTAGCGGGAGTTACGAGCAGTACTTC
CASSLGTSGSYEQYF
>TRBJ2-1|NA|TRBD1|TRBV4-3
TGCGCCAGCAGCCAAGGGACAGGGGGCCAGGGGCAGTTCTTC
CASSQGTGGQGQFF
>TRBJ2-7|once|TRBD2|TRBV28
TGTGCCAGCAGTTTAGGCGGGAGGGCCGTCTACGAGCAGTACTTC
CASSLGGRAVYEQYF
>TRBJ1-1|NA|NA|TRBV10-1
TGCGCCAGCAGTGAGTCGAGGGCAGGGAAGGGGGCTGAAGCTTTCTTT
CASSESRAGKGAEAFF
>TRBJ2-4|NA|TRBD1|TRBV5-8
TGTGCCAGCAGCCCCAGGGGGCTGACCAAAAACATTCAGTACTTC
CASSPRGLTKNIQYF
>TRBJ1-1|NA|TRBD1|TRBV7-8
TGTGCCAGCAGCACAAGGACAGGTCGGTCGGCTTTCTTT
CASSTRTGRSAFF
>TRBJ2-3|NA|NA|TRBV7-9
TGTGCCAGCAGCTTAGTCGTTACAGATACGCAGTATTTT
CASSLVVTDTQYF
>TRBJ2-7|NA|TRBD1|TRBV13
TGTGCCAGCAGCTCATCCGGGACAGGGATCTACGAGCAGTACTTC
CASSSSGTGIYEQYF
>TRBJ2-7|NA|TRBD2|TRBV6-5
TGTGCCAGCACCCCGGGACTATCTTACGAGCAGTACTTC
CASTPGLSYEQYF
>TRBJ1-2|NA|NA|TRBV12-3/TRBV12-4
TGTGCCAGCAGTTTAGGAGGGCTTGGCTACACCTTC
CASSLGGLGYTF
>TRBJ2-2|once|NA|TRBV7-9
TGTGCCAGCAGCTTACCAGGTTCGAACACCGGGGAGCTGTTTTTT
CASSLPGSNTGELFF
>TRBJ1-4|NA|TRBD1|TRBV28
TGTGCCAGCAGGGCACAGGGGACTTTTAATGAAAAACTGTTTTTT
CASRAQGTFNEKLFF
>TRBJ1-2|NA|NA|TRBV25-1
TGTGCCAGCGGGGGCGTCGGCTACTATGGCTACACCTTC
CASGGVGYYGYTF
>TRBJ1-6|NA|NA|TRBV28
TGTGCCAGCAGTTATCTAGGGGACATAGAATCACCCCTCCACTTT
CASSYLGDIESPLHF
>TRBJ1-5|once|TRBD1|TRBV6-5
TGTGCCGAGGGGACAGGGAATAGCAATCAGCCCCAGCATTTT
CAEGTGNSNQPQHF
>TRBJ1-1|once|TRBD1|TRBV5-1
TGCGCCAGCAGCTTGCAACAGGGGAGTCCCAACACTGAAGCTTTCTTT
CASSLQQGSPNTEAFF
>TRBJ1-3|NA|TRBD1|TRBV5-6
TGTGCCAGCAGCTACAAATGGACAGGGCAGAGCTCTGGAAACACCATATATTTT
CASSYKWTGQSSGNTIYF
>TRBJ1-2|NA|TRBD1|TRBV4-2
TGTGCCAGCAGCCCCGGGGGGACAGGGGGCTATGGCTACACCTTC
CASSPGGTGGYGYTF
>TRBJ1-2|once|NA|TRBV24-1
TGTGCCACCAGTCCAGGGGATAACTATGGCTACACCTTC
CATSPGDNYGYTF
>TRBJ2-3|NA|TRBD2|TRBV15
TGTGCCACCAGCATCGAGCGGGAGAGCACAGATACGCAGTATTTT
CATSIERESTDTQYF